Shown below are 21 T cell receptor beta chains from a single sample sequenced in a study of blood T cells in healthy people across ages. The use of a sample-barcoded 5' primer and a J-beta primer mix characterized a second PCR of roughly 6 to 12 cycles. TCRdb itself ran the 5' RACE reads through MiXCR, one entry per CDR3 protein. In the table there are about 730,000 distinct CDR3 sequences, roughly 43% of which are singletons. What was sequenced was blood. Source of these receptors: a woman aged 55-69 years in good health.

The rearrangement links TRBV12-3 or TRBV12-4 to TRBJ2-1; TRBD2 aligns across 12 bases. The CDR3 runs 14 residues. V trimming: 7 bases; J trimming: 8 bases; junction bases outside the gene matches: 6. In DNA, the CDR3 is TGTGCCAGCACTGCTAGCGGGGGGGTGTATGAGCAGTTCTTC. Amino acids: CASTASGGVYEQFF.

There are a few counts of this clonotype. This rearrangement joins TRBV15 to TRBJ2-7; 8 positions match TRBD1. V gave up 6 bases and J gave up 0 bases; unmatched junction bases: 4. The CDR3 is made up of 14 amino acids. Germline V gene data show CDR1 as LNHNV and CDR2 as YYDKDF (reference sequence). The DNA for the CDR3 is TGTGCCACCAGAACCGGGACAGGCTCCTACGAGCAGTACTTC. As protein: CATRTGTGSYEQYF.

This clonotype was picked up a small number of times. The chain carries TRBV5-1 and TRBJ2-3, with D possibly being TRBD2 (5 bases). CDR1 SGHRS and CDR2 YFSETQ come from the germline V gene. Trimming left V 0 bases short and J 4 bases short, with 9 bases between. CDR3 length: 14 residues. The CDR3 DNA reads TGCGCCAGCAGCTTGGTGGCGGGCTCAGATACGCAGTATTTT. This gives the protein CASSLVAGSDTQYF.

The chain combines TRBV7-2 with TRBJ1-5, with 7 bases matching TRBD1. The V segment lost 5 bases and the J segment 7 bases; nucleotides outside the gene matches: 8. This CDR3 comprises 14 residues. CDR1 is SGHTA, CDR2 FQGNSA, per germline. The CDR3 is CASSPNRGGQPQHF. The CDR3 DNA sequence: TGTGCCAGCAGCCCCAACAGGGGCGGACAGCCCCAGCATTTT.

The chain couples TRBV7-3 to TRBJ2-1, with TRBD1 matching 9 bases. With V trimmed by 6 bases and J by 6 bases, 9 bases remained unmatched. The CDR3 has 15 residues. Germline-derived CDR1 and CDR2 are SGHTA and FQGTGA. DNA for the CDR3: TGTGCCAGCAGTCGGGGGACAGGGATACGCAATGAGCAGTTCTTC. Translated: CASSRGTGIRNEQFF.

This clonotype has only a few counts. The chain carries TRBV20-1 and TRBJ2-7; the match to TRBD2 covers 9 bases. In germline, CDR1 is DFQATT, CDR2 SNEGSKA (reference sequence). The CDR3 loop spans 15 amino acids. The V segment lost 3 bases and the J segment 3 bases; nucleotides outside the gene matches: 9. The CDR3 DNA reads TGCAGTGCTAGTTACCCGGGTAGCGGGAGCTACGAGCAGTACTTC. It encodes CSASYPGSGSYEQYF.

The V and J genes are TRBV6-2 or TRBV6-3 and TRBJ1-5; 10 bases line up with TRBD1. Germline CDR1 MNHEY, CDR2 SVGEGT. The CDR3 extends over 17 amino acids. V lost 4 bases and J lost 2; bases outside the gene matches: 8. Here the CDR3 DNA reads TGTGCCAGCAGTTCCCCAGGGACAGGGGTAGGCAATCAGCCCCAGCATTTT. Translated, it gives CASSSPGTGVGNQPQHF.

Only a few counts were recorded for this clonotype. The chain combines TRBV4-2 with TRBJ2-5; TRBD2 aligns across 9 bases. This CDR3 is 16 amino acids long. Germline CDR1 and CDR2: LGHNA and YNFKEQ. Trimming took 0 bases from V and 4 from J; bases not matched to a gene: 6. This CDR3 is CASSQELAGVPETQYF. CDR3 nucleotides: TGTGCCAGCAGCCAAGAATTAGCGGGAGTCCCAGAGACCCAGTACTTC.

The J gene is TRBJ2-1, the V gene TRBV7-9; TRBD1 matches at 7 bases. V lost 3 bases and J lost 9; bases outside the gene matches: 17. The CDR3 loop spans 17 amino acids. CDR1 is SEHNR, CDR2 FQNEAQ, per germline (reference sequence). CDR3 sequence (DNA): TGTGCCAGCAGCTTGAAAGGGGGCTGGTTTGTGGCTACTGAGCAGTTCTTC. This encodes CASSLKGGWFVATEQFF.

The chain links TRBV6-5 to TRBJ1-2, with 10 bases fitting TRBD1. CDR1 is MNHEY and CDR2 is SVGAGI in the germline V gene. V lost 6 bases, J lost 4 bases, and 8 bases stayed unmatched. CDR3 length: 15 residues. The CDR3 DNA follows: TGTGCCAGCAGACCGACAGGGGGCAGGTTCTATGGCTACACCTTC. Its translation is CASRPTGGRFYGYTF.

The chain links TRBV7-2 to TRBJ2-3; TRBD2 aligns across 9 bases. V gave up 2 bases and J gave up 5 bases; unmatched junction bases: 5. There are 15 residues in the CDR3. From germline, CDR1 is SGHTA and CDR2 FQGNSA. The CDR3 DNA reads TGTGCCAGCAGCTTACAGCGGGGGGTTTTAGATACGCAGTATTTT. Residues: CASSLQRGVLDTQYF. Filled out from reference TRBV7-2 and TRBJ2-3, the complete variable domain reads GAGVSQSPSNKVTEKGKDVELRCDPISGHTALYWYRQSLGQGLEFLIYFQGNSAPDKSGLPSDRFSAERTGGSVSTLTIQRTQQEDSAVYLCASSLQRGVLDTQYFGPGTRLTVL.

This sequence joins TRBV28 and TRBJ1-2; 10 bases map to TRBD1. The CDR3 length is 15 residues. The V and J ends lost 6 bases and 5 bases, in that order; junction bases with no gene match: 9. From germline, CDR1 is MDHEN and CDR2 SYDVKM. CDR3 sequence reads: CASSSLGQGGYGYTF. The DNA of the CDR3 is TGTGCCAGCAGCTCCCTCGGACAGGGGGGGTATGGCTACACCTTC.

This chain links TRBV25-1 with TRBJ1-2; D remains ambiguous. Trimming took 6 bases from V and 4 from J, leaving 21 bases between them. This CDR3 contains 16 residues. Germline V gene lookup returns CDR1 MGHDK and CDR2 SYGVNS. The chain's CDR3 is CASSEGGFDPVYGYTF. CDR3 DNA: TGTGCCAGCAGCGAGGGAGGTTTTGATCCCGTCTATGGCTACACCTTC.

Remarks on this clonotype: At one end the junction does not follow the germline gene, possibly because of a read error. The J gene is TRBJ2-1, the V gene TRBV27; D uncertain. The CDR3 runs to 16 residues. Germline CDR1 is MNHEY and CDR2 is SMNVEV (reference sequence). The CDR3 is CASSHDTTASYNEQLF. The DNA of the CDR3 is TGTGCCAGCAGCCATGACACGACGGCCTCCTACAATGAGCAGCTCTTC.

The CDR3 protein is CASSQAGTDLYNEQFF. The DNA for the CDR3 is TGTGCCAGCAGCCAAGCCGGGACTGATCTTTACAATGAGCAGTTCTTC. V is TRBV3-1 and J is TRBJ2-1; tentative D call: TRBD2 (6 bases). V lost 1 base, J lost 4 bases, and 14 bases lay in between. The CDR3 is 16 residues long. Germline loops: CDR1 LGHDT, CDR2 YNNKEL (reference sequence).

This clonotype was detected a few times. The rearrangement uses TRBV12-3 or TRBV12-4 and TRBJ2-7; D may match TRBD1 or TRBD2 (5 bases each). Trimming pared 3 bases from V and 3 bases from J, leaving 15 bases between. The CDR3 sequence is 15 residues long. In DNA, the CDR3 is TGTGCCAGCAGTTTCAGTCCAGGGAGAGACTACGAGCAGTACTTC. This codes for CASSFSPGRDYEQYF.

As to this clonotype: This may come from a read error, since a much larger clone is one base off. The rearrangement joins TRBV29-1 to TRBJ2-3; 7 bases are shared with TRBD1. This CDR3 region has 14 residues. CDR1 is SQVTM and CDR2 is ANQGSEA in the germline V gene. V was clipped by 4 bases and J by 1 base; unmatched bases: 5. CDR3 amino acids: CSVAGTEGTDTQYF. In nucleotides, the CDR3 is TGCAGCGTTGCCGGGACAGAAGGCACAGATACGCAGTATTTT.

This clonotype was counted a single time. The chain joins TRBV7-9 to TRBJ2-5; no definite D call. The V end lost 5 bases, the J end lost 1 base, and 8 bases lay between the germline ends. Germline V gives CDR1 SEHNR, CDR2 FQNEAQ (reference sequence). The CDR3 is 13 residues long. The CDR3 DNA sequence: TGTGCCAGCAGCGGGTTTCCCCAAGAGACCCAGTACTTC. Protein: CASSGFPQETQYF.

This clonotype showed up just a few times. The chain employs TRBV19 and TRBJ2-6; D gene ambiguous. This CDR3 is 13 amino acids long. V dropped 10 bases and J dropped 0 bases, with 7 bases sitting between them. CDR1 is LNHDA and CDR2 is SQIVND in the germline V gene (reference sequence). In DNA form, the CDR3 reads TGTGCCACTCAATTCTCTGGGGCCAACGTCCTGACTTTC. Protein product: CATQFSGANVLTF.

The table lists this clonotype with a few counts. CDR3 bases: TGCGCCAGCTCCGGGGGGGGCTACAATGAGCAGTACTTC. The encoded protein is CASSGGGYNEQYF. The genes are TRBV5-1 and TRBJ2-1, with TRBD2 identical over 8 bases. TRBJ2-7 explains the end of the DNA better; the J call may be wrong. The CDR3 loop spans 13 amino acids. The germline V gene has CDR1 SGHRS and CDR2 YFSETQ.

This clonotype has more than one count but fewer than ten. The CDR3 DNA reads TGTGCCAGCAGCCCCGCTGTGATAGGAGAACATACGCAGTATTTT. Translated: CASSPAVIGEHTQYF. V gene TRBV7-6 combines with J gene TRBJ2-3; D unclear. The CDR3 spans 15 residues. The V end was cut by 5 bases, the J end by 7 bases, with 19 bases between. Germline V gene data show CDR1 as SGHVS and CDR2 as FNYEAQ.